The subject of this entry is one T cell receptor beta chain. Its antigen remains unknown. After removal of 1 base from V and 8 bases from J, the junction contained 7 bases not matched to a gene. This CDR3 has 14 amino acids. The germline gives CDR1 SNHLY, CDR2 FYNNEI. This entry comes from a study of CD8 T cells in ankylosing spondylitis. Overall study results and limits: Peripheral blood samples showed relatively rare disease-linked clones, and these clones were CD8+. A motif of 7 to 9 highly homologous TCR beta variants was seen as apparently characteristic of ankylosing spondylitis blood.

TCRdb reprocessed the 5' RACE reads with MiXCR, giving one entry per CDR3 protein. The data hold about 240,000 distinct CDR3 sequences, with approximately 24% observed a single time. This chain links TRBV2 with TRBJ1-2, with 7 bases identical to TRBD1. Sequenced input: blood, either unsorted or a sorted T cell fraction (not recorded which). The sequence was obtained from a male donor with ankylosing spondylitis or in good health (not recorded which). The chain's CDR3 is CASSEERGRGGYTF. The CDR3 nucleotides are TGTGCCAGCAGTGAAGAGAGGGGGCGAGGCGGCTACACCTTC.